This T cell receptor (beta chain) emerged from a study of blood T cells in healthy people across ages. The study, taken as a whole, reports: Long-lived and aged donors differed, with more naive CD4+ cells and higher diversity in the long-lived.

Remarks on this clonotype: Its antigen is unknown.

The second PCR ran about 6 to 12 cycles with a sample-barcoded 5' primer and J-beta primers. TCRdb processed the 5' RACE reads anew with MiXCR; each CDR3 protein has one entry. The sample shows about 800,000 distinct CDR3 sequences, roughly 60% of them seen only once. CDR1 MDHEN and CDR2 SYDVKM come from the germline V gene. The CDR3 sequence is 18 residues long. The V segment lost 2 bases and the J segment 5 bases; nucleotides outside the gene matches: 12. Per individual sample, total RNA of at least 5.5 micrograms was extracted. The chain recombines TRBV28 with TRBJ2-3; the match to TRBD2 covers 11 bases. The source of this sequence is a man aged 25 to 40 in good health. The sequenced sample consisted of blood. The CDR3 here is CASSLDSSGRFLRDTQYF. As DNA, the CDR3 is TGTGCCAGCAGTTTAGATTCTAGCGGGAGGTTTCTGAGAGATACGCAGTATTTT.